This T cell receptor beta chain was recovered during a study of T cell repertoires in cytomegalovirus infection. This clonotype was seen more than once but under ten times. The antigen is not known. Germline CDR1 and CDR2: SNHLY and FYNNEI. The CDR3 runs to 19 residues. Losses at the gene ends were 6 bases for V and 0 bases for J; bases not matched to a gene: 12. TCRdb ran MiXCR on the reads and lists one entry per CDR3 protein. The repertoire holds roughly 90,000 distinct CDR3 sequences, with around 32% as singletons. J is TRBJ2-1 and V is TRBV2, with 12 bases lining up with TRBD1. The sequence was collected from a human donor in good health (CMV status not recorded). Some clones in this sample may be carry-over from other donors' samples. The specimen was CD8+ T cells from cultured PBMCs, collected from culture after CMV antigen stimulation. The DNA for the CDR3 is TGTGCCAGCAGCAATACCGGGACAGGGGGCCTTAGCTCCTACAATGAGCAGTTCTTC. Its translation: CASSNTGTGGLSSYNEQFF.